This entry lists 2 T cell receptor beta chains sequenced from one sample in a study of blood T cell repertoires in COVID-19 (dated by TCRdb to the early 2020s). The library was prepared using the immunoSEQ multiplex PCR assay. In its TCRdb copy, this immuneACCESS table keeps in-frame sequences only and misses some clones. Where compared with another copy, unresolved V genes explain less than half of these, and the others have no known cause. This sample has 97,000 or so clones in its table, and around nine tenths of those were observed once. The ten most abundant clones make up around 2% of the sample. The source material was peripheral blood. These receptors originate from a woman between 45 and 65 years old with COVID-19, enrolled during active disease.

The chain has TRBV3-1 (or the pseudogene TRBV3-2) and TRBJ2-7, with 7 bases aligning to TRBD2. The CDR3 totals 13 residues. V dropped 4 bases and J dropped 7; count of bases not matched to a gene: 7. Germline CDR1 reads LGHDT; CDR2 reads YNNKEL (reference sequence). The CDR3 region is CASSPGGGTEQYF. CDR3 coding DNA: TGTGCCAGCAGCCCCGGCGGGGGTACGGAGCAGTACTTC.

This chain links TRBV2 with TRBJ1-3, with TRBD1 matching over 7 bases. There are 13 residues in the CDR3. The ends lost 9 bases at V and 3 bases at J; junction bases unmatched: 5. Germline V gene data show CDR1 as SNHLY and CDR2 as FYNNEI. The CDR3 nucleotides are TGTGCCAGACAGGGGTCAGATGGAAACACCATATATTTT. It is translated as CARQGSDGNTIYF. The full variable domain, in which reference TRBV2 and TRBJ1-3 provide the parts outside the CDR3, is EPEVTQTPSHQVTQMGQEVILRCVPISNHLYFYWYRQILGQKVEFLVSFYNNEISEKSEIFDDQFSVERPDGSNFTLKIRSTKLEDSAMYFCARQGSDGNTIYFGEGSWLTVV.